This record looks at one TCR beta chain sequence and its context. No antigen is known for it. This record belongs to a study of T-cell reconstitution after alpha-beta-depleted transplantation in children. Overall study findings and caveats: About two months after transplant, alpha-beta T cells reportedly came from several hundred expanded graft clones. Fresh T-cell production supplied most of the T-cell counts and diversity seen one year after transplant. Surviving recipient T cells and thymic progenitors produced the high day-60 TCRbeta diversity seen in some patients.

A library of TCRbeta sequences, prepared with unique molecular identifiers, was generated. Each CDR3 protein is one row after TCRdb ran MiXCR on the PCR reads. The sample lists approximately 400,000 distinct CDR3 sequences, about 16% occurring once. This CDR3 has 16 amino acids. V dropped 2 bases and J dropped 5; count of bases not matched to a gene: 10. From germline, CDR1 is MGHRA and CDR2 YSYEKL. The receptor's source is a boy under two years old who had a stem cell transplant for Wiskott-Aldrich syndrome, so the T cells may come from the graft donor. This chain joins TRBV4-1 and TRBJ2-7; 9 bases line up with TRBD1. The specimen was PBMCs, mostly from graft donor cells, collected 360 days after TCRalphabeta/CD19-depleted stem cell transplant. The CDR3: CASSQSAGTGSDEQYF. The DNA for the CDR3 is TGCGCCAGCAGCCAAAGCGCCGGGACAGGGAGTGACGAGCAGTACTTC.